Shown below are 2 T cell receptor beta chains from a single sample sequenced in a study of blood T cell repertoires in COVID-19. The table came from immunoSEQ multiplex PCR; TCRdb's copy has only in-frame clones and leaves some out. This table has some 39,000 clones, roughly 90% appearing once. Material for sequencing was peripheral blood. These TCRs come from a human donor in a cohort sampled during active COVID-19.

The chain uses TRBV5-1 and TRBJ2-5; 9 bases map to TRBD1. V shed 0 bases and J 4 bases; nucleotides not matched to a gene: 7. The CDR3 spans 16 residues. Per the germline V gene, CDR1 is SGHRS and CDR2 is YFSETQ. Written as DNA, the CDR3 is TGCGCCAGCAGCTTGGACGCACAGGGGGCGGGAGAGACCCAGTACTTC. Translation: CASSLDAQGAGETQYF.

CDR3 residues: CASSQYFDQDTEAFF. The CDR3 nucleotides read TGCGCCAGCAGCCAATACTTCGACCAGGACACTGAAGCTTTCTTT. The J gene is TRBJ1-1, the V gene TRBV4-3, with D unclear. V shed 2 bases and J shed 3 bases, with 13 bases lying between them. This CDR3 region has 15 residues. Germline CDR1 is LGHNA and CDR2 is YSLEER.